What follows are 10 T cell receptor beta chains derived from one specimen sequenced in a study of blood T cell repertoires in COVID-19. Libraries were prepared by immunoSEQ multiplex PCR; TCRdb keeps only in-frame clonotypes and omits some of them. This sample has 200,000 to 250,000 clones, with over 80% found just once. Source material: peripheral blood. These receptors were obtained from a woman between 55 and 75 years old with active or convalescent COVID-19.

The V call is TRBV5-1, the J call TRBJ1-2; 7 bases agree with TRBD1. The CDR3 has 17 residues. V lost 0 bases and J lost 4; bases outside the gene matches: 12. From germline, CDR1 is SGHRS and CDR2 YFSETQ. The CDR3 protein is CASSLAARGVPGYGYTF. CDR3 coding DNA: TGCGCCAGCAGCTTGGCCGCCAGGGGGGTCCCCGGCTATGGCTACACCTTC.

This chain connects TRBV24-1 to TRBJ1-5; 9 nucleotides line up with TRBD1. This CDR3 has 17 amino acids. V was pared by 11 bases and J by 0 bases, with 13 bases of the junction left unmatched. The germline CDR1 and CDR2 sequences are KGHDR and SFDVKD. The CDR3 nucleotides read TGTGCCAGTGGACCGGGACAGGGTTCCTATAGCAATCAGCCCCAGCATTTT. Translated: CASGPGQGSYSNQPQHF.

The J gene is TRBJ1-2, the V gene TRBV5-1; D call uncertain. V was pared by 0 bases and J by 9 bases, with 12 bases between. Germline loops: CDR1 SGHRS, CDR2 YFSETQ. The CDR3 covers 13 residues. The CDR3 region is CASSLDRTRRYTF. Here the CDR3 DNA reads TGCGCCAGCAGCTTGGATCGGACTAGGCGCTACACCTTC.

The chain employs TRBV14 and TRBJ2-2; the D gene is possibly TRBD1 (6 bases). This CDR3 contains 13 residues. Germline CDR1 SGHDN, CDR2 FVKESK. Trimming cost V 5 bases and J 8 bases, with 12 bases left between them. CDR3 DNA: TGTGCCAGCAGCGGCTACAGGGTGGGGGAGCTGTTTTTT. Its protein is CASSGYRVGELFF.

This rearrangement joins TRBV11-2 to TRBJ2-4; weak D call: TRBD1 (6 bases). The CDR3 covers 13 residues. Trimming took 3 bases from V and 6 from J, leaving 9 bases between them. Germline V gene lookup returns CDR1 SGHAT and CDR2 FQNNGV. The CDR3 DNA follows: TGTGCCAGCAGCTTGGGGGCGGGAAACATTCAGTACTTC. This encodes CASSLGAGNIQYF.

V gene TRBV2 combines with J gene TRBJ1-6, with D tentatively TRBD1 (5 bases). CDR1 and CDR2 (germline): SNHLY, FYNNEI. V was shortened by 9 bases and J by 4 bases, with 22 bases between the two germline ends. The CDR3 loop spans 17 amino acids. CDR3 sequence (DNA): TGTGCCAGTACCCTGGGGCCCGAAACTGCTTATAATTCACCCCTCCACTTT. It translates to CASTLGPETAYNSPLHF.

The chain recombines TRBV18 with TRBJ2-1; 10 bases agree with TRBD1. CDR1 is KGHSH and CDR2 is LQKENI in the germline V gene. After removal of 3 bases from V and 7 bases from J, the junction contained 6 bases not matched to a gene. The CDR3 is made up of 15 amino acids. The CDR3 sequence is CASSPRQGAWNEQFF. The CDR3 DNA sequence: TGTGCCAGCTCACCCCGACAGGGGGCATGGAATGAGCAGTTCTTC.

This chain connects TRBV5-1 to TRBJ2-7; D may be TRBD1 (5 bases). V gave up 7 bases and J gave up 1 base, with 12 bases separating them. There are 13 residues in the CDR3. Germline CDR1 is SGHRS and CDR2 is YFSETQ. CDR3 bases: TGCGCCAGCTCCCAGACAGCGTCCTACGAGCAGTACTTC. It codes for CASSQTASYEQYF. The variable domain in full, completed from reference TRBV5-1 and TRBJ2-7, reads KAGVTQTPRYLIKTRGQQVTLSCSPISGHRSVSWYQQTPGQGLQFLFEYFSETQRNKGNFPGRFSGRQFSNSRSEMNVSTLELGDSALYLCASSQTASYEQYFGPGTRLTVT.

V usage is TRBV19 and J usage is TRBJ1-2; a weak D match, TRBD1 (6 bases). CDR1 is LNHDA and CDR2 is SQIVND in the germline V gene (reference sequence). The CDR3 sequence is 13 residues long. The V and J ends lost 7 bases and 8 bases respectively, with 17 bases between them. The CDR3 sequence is CASTHRVLGGYTF. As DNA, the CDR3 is TGTGCCAGTACCCACAGGGTATTGGGCGGCTACACCTTC.

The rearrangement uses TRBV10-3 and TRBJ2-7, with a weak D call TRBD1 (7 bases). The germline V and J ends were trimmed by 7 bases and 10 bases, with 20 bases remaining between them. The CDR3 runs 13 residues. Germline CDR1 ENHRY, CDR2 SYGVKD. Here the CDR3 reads CAITNDLEGAQYV. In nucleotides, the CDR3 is TGTGCCATCACCAACGATCTGGAGGGGGCACAGTACGTC.